A selection of T cell receptor beta chains follows, all from one sample in a study of CD8+ T cells in alopecia areata. Sequenced by immunoSEQ multiplex PCR; TCRdb stores in-frame clones only, minus some. The data hold about 200,000 clones, with 45% to 70% observed a single time. What was sequenced was CD8+ T cells sorted from blood. Receptors were obtained from a human donor in good health. CDR3s include the opening cysteine and the closing phenylalanine or tryptophan. D genes are given only for firm matches. Rows may omit the clone size; those that give it use once, few, many or a size class.

size: few
J: TRBJ2-5
D: TRBD2
V: TRBV4-1
CDR3: CASSQEKRGGLETQYF
DNA: TGCGCCAGCAGCCAAGAGAAGCGGGGGGGCCTGGAGACCCAGTACTTC

size: NA
J: TRBJ1-2
D: TRBD1
V: TRBV2
CDR3: CASSSGQGPTLTTGYTF
DNA: TGTGCCAGCAGTTCGGGACAGGGGCCCACATTAACAACAGGCTACACCTTC

size: NA
J: TRBJ1-1
D: NA
V: TRBV2
CDR3: CASDLGATEAFF
DNA: TGTGCCAGTGACCTTGGCGCCACTGAAGCTTTCTTT

size: NA
J: TRBJ1-1
D: NA
V: TRBV18
CDR3: CASSPPNTRNTEAFF
DNA: TGTGCCAGCTCACCACCTAATACCCGGAACACTGAAGCTTTCTTT

size: few
J: TRBJ2-6
D: NA
V: TRBV27
CDR3: CASRSGPNSGANVLTF
DNA: TGTGCCAGCAGATCGGGCCCAAACTCTGGGGCCAACGTCCTGACTTTC

size: NA
J: TRBJ1-2
D: NA
V: TRBV7-9
CDR3: CASSRPGDYGYTF
DNA: TGTGCCAGCAGCCGTCCCGGGGACTATGGCTACACCTTC

size: NA
J: TRBJ2-7
D: NA
V: TRBV11-2
CDR3: CASSERAFLYEQYF
DNA: TGTGCCAGCAGCGAGCGGGCTTTCCTCTACGAGCAGTACTTC

size: once
J: TRBJ1-4
D: TRBD1
V: TRBV27
CDR3: CASSFRTGPNEKLFF
DNA: TGTGCCAGCAGTTTCCGGACAGGTCCTAATGAAAAACTGTTTTTT

size: NA
J: TRBJ1-1
D: NA
V: TRBV29-1
CDR3: CSVDRVTEAFF
DNA: TGCAGCGTTGACAGGGTAACTGAAGCTTTCTTT

size: few
J: TRBJ1-1
D: NA
V: TRBV29-1
CDR3: CSAGYANTEAFF
DNA: TGCAGCGCGGGATACGCGAACACTGAAGCTTTCTTT

size: NA
J: TRBJ2-3
D: TRBD1
V: TRBV4-1
CDR3: CASSRAGQGEDTQYF
DNA: TGCGCCAGCAGCAGGGCAGGACAGGGTGAAGATACGCAGTATTTT

size: NA
J: TRBJ2-7
D: NA
V: TRBV6-5
CDR3: CASSDGTGEQYF
DNA: TGTGCCAGCAGTGACGGGACGGGCGAGCAGTACTTC

size: NA
J: TRBJ1-1
D: NA
V: TRBV5-1
CDR3: CASSEPFNTEAFF
DNA: TGCGCCAGCTCGGAGCCGTTTAACACTGAAGCTTTCTTT

size: NA
J: TRBJ2-1
D: NA
V: TRBV5-6
CDR3: CASSSGGGPSYNEQFF
DNA: TGTGCCAGCAGCTCAGGAGGGGGGCCTTCCTACAATGAGCAGTTCTTC

size: NA
J: TRBJ2-1
D: TRBD1
V: TRBV7-8
CDR3: CASSLGQGKGGEQFF
DNA: TGTGCCAGCAGCTTAGGCCAGGGGAAAGGGGGCGAGCAGTTCTTC

size: NA
J: TRBJ2-1
D: NA
V: TRBV7-9
CDR3: CASSLEGLTYNEQFF
DNA: TGTGCCAGCAGCTTAGAGGGACTCACCTACAATGAGCAGTTCTTC

size: few
J: TRBJ2-7
D: TRBD2
V: TRBV27
CDR3: CASSSGGAKYEQYF
DNA: TGTGCCAGCAGTTCCGGGGGGGCGAAATACGAGCAGTACTTC

size: NA
J: TRBJ1-1
D: NA
V: TRBV6-1
CDR3: CASSEGISGTEAFF
DNA: TGTGCCAGCAGTGAAGGCATCTCAGGCACTGAAGCTTTCTTT

size: NA
J: TRBJ1-4
D: NA
V: TRBV30
CDR3: CACSGTLDVQGKLFF
DNA: TGTGCCTGTTCCGGGACTCTCGATGTACAGGGAAAACTGTTTTTT

size: once
J: TRBJ2-2
D: TRBD2
V: TRBV11-2
CDR3: CASSLESGGTLTGELFF
DNA: TGTGCCAGCAGCTTAGAAAGCGGGGGGACTCTCACCGGGGAGCTGTTTTTT

size: NA
J: TRBJ1-5
D: NA
V: TRBV7-6
CDR3: CASSLVGQPQHF
DNA: TGTGCCAGCAGCTTAGTGGGTCAGCCCCAGCATTTT

size: NA
J: TRBJ2-5
D: NA
V: TRBV9
CDR3: CASSVESDETQYF
DNA: TGTGCCAGCAGCGTAGAATCCGATGAGACCCAGTACTTC

size: NA
J: TRBJ2-5
D: NA
V: TRBV4-1
CDR3: CASSPPSRAGETQYF
DNA: TGCGCCAGCAGCCCCCCCTCCAGGGCGGGAGAGACCCAGTACTTC

size: NA
J: TRBJ2-3
D: TRBD2
V: TRBV7-9
CDR3: CASSSTTSGSTDTQYF
DNA: TGTGCCAGCAGCTCGACGACTAGCGGCAGCACAGATACGCAGTATTTT

size: NA
J: TRBJ2-2
D: NA
V: TRBV6-1
CDR3: CASSEPRSNTGELFF
DNA: TGTGCCAGCAGTGAACCCAGATCGAACACCGGGGAGCTGTTTTTT

size: NA
J: TRBJ2-7
D: NA
V: TRBV15
CDR3: CATSDRTDEQYF
DNA: TGTGCCACCAGCGATCGCACCGACGAGCAGTACTTC

size: many
J: TRBJ2-5
D: TRBD2
V: TRBV27
CDR3: CASSQKAGGMETQYF
DNA: TGTGCCAGCAGTCAAAAAGCGGGGGGAATGGAGACCCAGTACTTC

size: NA
J: TRBJ2-5
D: TRBD2
V: TRBV27
CDR3: CASSLFAGGPETQYF
DNA: TGTGCCAGCAGTTTATTTGCGGGGGGGCCGGAGACCCAGTACTTC

size: few
J: TRBJ1-6
D: TRBD1
V: TRBV5-1
CDR3: CASSLEPQGARNSPLHF
DNA: TGCGCCAGCAGCCTCGAACCTCAGGGGGCTCGTAATTCACCCCTCCACTTT

size: NA
J: TRBJ2-1
D: TRBD2
V: TRBV13
CDR3: CASSPGLAGISSYNEQFF
DNA: TGTGCCAGCAGCCCCGGACTAGCGGGGATTAGCTCCTACAATGAGCAGTTCTTC

size: NA
J: TRBJ1-1
D: NA
V: TRBV29-1
CDR3: CSATGTPLLNTEAFF
DNA: TGCAGCGCTACCGGGACACCGTTATTGAACACTGAAGCTTTCTTT

size: NA
J: TRBJ1-2
D: NA
V: TRBV9
CDR3: CASSVGQGSNYGYTF
DNA: TGTGCCAGCAGCGTAGGGCAGGGTAGTAACTATGGCTACACCTTC

size: NA
J: TRBJ2-7
D: TRBD2
V: TRBV29-1
CDR3: CSVRGLADEQYF
DNA: TGCAGCGTCCGCGGACTAGCGGACGAGCAGTACTTC

size: NA
J: TRBJ2-7
D: TRBD1
V: TRBV29-1
CDR3: CSVADRGSSYEQYF
DNA: TGCAGCGTCGCGGACAGGGGAAGCTCCTACGAGCAGTACTTC

size: NA
J: TRBJ1-2
D: NA
V: TRBV4-1
CDR3: CASSQLGAGNYGYTF
DNA: TGCGCCAGCAGCCAACTAGGGGCGGGAAACTATGGCTACACCTTC

size: NA
J: TRBJ2-5
D: NA
V: TRBV6-5
CDR3: CASRAMRSQETQYF
DNA: TGTGCCAGCAGGGCGATGAGAAGCCAAGAGACCCAGTACTTC

size: NA
J: TRBJ1-6
D: TRBD1
V: TRBV5-1
CDR3: CASSHGTGEMNSPLHF
DNA: TGCGCCAGCAGCCATGGGACAGGCGAAATGAATTCACCCCTCCACTTT

size: once
J: TRBJ2-1
D: NA
V: TRBV4-1
CDR3: CASSQALAYNEQFF
DNA: TGCGCCAGCAGCCAAGCCCTAGCCTACAATGAGCAGTTCTTC

size: NA
J: TRBJ1-2
D: NA
V: TRBV11-2
CDR3: CASRPSGSPSYGYTF
DNA: TGTGCCAGCAGGCCTTCAGGGAGCCCTTCCTATGGCTACACCTTC

size: NA
J: TRBJ1-4
D: TRBD1
V: TRBV29-1
CDR3: CSVEVGTGLREKLFF
DNA: TGCAGCGTTGAAGTCGGGACAGGGTTAAGGGAAAAACTGTTTTTT

size: NA
J: TRBJ2-7
D: TRBD1
V: TRBV27
CDR3: CASRPQQGARYEQYF
DNA: TGTGCCAGCAGGCCACAACAGGGGGCGCGTTACGAGCAGTACTTC

size: NA
J: TRBJ2-6
D: NA
V: TRBV5-6
CDR3: CASSLGSSGANVLTF
DNA: TGTGCCAGCAGCTTGGGGTCCTCTGGGGCCAACGTCCTGACTTTC